This entry lists 10 T cell receptor beta chains sequenced from one sample in a study of cytomegalovirus exposure and HLA in healthy donors. With 60 Vbeta and 13 Jbeta primers, the PCR was carried out. Profiled with immunoSEQ multiplex PCR; TCRdb holds only in-frame clones, not every one. The sample holds 100,000 or so clones, nearly 80% seen once. Sample: PBMCs. All receptors derive from a man younger than 40 in good health and CMV-seronegative.

This rearrangement joins TRBV1 to TRBJ1-2. TRBV1 is designated a pseudogene. The CDR3 is 12 residues long. The CDR3 DNA is TGCACCAGCAGCCAAGAACGGTATGGCTACACCTTC. Translation: CTSSQERYGYTF.

The chain couples TRBV28 to TRBJ2-3; 14 bases match TRBD2. This CDR3 is 16 amino acids long. V shed 7 bases, J shed 3 bases, and the junction held 6 bases outside the gene matches. CDR1 MDHEN and CDR2 SYDVKM come from the germline V gene. CDR3: CASIGTSGSRTDTQYF. CDR3 nucleotides: TGTGCCAGCATTGGGACTAGCGGGAGTAGGACAGATACGCAGTATTTT. Using reference TRBV28 and TRBJ2-3 for the parts outside the CDR3, the full variable domain is DVKVTQSSRYLVKRTGEKVFLECVQDMDHENMFWYRQDPGLGLRLIYFSYDVKMKEKGDIPEGYSVSREKKERFSLILESASTNQTSMYLCASIGTSGSRTDTQYFGPGTRLTVL.

The chain is built from TRBV5-1 and TRBJ1-3; 7 bases are a match to TRBD1. Unmatched junction bases numbered 15, after V lost 0 bases and J lost 0 bases. The CDR3 spans 20 residues. Germline values: CDR1 SGHRS, CDR2 YFSETQ. As DNA, the CDR3 is TGCGCCAGCAGCTTGGCCCCTGAACCGGGACAGACCGTCTCTGGAAACACCATATATTTT. Translated, it gives CASSLAPEPGQTVSGNTIYF.

This chain uses TRBV5-6 with TRBJ2-1; 15 bases align to TRBD2. The CDR3 runs to 19 residues. CDR1 is SGHDT, CDR2 YYEEEE, per germline. Losses at the gene ends were 5 bases for V and 4 bases for J; bases not matched to a gene: 13. CDR3 nucleotide sequence: TGTGCCAGCAGGGAAGGACTAGCGGGAGGGCCACGATATTACAATGAGCAGTTCTTC. Its protein is CASREGLAGGPRYYNEQFF.

The chain is built from TRBV18 and TRBJ1-5; 7 bases fit TRBD1. The germline CDR1 and CDR2 sequences are KGHSH and LQKENI. Trimming took 3 bases from V and 3 from J; bases not matched to a gene: 2. The CDR3 consists of 14 residues. The CDR3 DNA is TGTGCCAGCTCACCGACAGGGCCCAATCAGCCCCAGCATTTT. This encodes CASSPTGPNQPQHF.

This chain links TRBV27 with TRBJ2-1; 7 nucleotides line up with TRBD2. The CDR3 spans 19 residues. Germline values: CDR1 MNHEY, CDR2 SMNVEV (reference sequence). Trimming took 3 bases from V and 1 from J; bases not matched to a gene: 15. The CDR3, as DNA: TGTGCCAGCAGTTTGCAATTTAGGGGTTGGGAGGGGTCCTACAATGAGCAGTTCTTC. This sequence encodes CASSLQFRGWEGSYNEQFF.

The sample holds a few counts of this clone. The CDR3 region has the DNA TGCGCCAGCAGTGATCGGGGGGACTATACAGATACGCAGTATTTT. This sequence encodes CASSDRGDYTDTQYF. The V call is TRBV10-1, the J call TRBJ2-3, with 7 bases matching TRBD2. The V gene's germline CDR1 is WNHNN and CDR2 SYGVQD (reference sequence). With V trimmed by 3 bases and J by 3 bases, 6 bases remained unmatched. CDR3 length: 15 amino acids.

The chain is built from TRBV19 and TRBJ2-1; no clear D gene. Trimming shortened V by 5 bases and J by 7 bases, and 9 bases separated the two germline ends. This CDR3 has 12 amino acids. Germline CDR1 is LNHDA and CDR2 is SQIVND (reference sequence). CDR3 residues: CASSDSLNEQFF. CDR3 nucleotides: TGTGCCAGTAGTGATAGCCTGAATGAGCAGTTCTTC.

The genes are TRBV5-1 and TRBJ1-2; 7 bases map to TRBD1. The CDR3 is 14 residues long. Losses at the gene ends were 0 bases for V and 7 bases for J; bases not matched to a gene: 6. Germline CDR1 and CDR2: SGHRS and YFSETQ. The CDR3 DNA reads as TGCGCCAGCAGCTTGGACCAGGGACAGTCTGGCTACACCTTC. Protein product: CASSLDQGQSGYTF.

V gene TRBV4-2 combines with J gene TRBJ2-1, with D unresolved. This CDR3 contains 14 residues. Germline V gene data show CDR1 as LGHNA and CDR2 as YNFKEQ. V lost 0 bases and J lost 10, with 13 bases in between. The CDR3 here is CASSQEANLLEQFF. The DNA of the CDR3 is TGTGCCAGCAGCCAAGAGGCCAATCTCCTGGAGCAGTTCTTC.